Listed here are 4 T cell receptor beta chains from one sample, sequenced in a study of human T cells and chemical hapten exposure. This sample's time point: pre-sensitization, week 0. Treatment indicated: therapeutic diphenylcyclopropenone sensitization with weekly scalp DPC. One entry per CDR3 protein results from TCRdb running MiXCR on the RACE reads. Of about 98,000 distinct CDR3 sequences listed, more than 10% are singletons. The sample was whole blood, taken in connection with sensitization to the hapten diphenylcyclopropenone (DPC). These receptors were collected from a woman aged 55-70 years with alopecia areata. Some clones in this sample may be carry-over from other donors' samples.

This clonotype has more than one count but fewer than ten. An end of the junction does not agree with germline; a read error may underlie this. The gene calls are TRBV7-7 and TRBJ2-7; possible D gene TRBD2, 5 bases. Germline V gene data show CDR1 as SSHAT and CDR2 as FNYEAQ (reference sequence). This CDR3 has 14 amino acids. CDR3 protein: CASSPDGKVYEQYF. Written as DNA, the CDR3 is TGTGCTAGCAGCCCCGACGGGAAAGTGTACGAGCAGTACTTC. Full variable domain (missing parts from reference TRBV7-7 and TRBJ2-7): GAGVSQSPRYKVTKRGQDVTLRCDPISSHATLYWYQQALGQGPEFLTYFNYEAQPDKSGLPSDRFSAERPEGSISTLTIQRTEQRDSAMYRCASSPDGKVYEQYFGPGTRLTVT.

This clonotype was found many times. DNA of the CDR3: TGTGCCAGCACCCCCGGGGGGTCGTCGGCGGGCTACACCTTC. This translates into CASTPGGSSAGYTF. The rearrangement uses TRBV7-9 and TRBJ1-2; possible D gene TRBD1, 5 bases. CDR3 length: 14 residues. V was shortened by 7 bases and J by 8 bases, with 20 bases between the two germline ends. Germline assignment: CDR1 SEHNR and CDR2 FQNEAQ (reference sequence).

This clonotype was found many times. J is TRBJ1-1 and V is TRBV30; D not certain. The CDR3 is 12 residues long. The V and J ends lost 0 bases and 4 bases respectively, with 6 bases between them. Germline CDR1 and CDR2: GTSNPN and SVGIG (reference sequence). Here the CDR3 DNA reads TGTGCCTGGAGTGTACTTTTCACTGAAGCTTTCTTT. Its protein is CAWSVLFTEAFF.

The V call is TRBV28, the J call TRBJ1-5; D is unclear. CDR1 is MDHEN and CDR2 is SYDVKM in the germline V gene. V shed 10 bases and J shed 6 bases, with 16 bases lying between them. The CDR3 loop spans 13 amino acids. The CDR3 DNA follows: TGTGCCACCCGAGGTCCCACCTTTCAGCCCCAGCATTTT. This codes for CATRGPTFQPQHF.